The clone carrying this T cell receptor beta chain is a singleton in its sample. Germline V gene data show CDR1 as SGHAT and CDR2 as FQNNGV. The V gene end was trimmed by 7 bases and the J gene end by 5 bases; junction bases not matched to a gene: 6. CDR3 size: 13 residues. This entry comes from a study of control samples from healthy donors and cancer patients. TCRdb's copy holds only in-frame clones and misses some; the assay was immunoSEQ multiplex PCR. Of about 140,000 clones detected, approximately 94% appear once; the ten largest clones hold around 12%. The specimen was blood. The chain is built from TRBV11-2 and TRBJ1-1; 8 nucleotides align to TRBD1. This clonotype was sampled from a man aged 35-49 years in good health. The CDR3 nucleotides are TGTGCCAGCACCAAGACAGGGGAAACTGAAGCTTTCTTT. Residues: CASTKTGETEAFF.